The present T cell receptor beta chain was sequenced within a study of cytomegalovirus exposure and HLA in healthy donors. As for the study in general: An earlier analysis identified approximately 110 million unique TCR beta sequences in about 179 million T cells. Findings and caveats of the study: In a later analysis, around 18,000 TCR beta sequences were associated with HLA alleles at 0.05 false discovery rate.

Among the donors, all were healthy bone marrow donors. Concerning this clone: Its antigen is unidentified.

The length of the CDR3 is 13 residues. The germline V gene encodes CDR1 LGHNA and CDR2 YNFKEQ. Trimming shortened V by 1 base and J by 5 bases, and 8 bases separated the two germline ends. Primers: 60 Vbeta forward and 13 Jbeta reverse. The data were produced by immunoSEQ multiplex PCR, yet TCRdb's version contains in-frame clones alone and is incomplete. The sample yields more than 100,000 clones, approximately 79% seen once. Specimen: PBMCs. The clonotype was recovered from a man aged 45-65 years in good health and CMV-seropositive. The chain has TRBV4-2 and TRBJ2-5; TRBD2 is a possible D gene (6 bases). CDR3 coding DNA: TGTGCCAGCAGCCAAGTCCGGGGGGAGACCCAGTACTTC. Residues: CASSQVRGETQYF.